The rows below give T cell receptor beta chains drawn from one sample of a study of beta chain features in type 1 diabetes. Sequenced by immunoSEQ multiplex PCR; TCRdb stores in-frame clones only, minus some. The table lists 310,000 or so clones, 7% to 9% of them singletons. Sequenced sample: central memory CD4+ T cells from blood. The receptors shown here come from a young woman in good health. The CDR3 runs from the conserved cysteine through the conserved F or W. The order of the fields is D gene, clone size, J gene, V gene, CDR3 DNA, CDR3 protein. A D gene is named only where the DNA matches it firmly. Rows give clone size only sometimes, using once, few, many, or a class for an expanded clone.

TRBD1	-	TRBJ2-3	TRBV2	TGTGCCAGCAGTCGGGACAGGACAACAGATACGCAGTATTTT	CASSRDRTTDTQYF
TRBD2	many	TRBJ2-3	TRBV5-4	TGTGCCAGCAGCTCGGGGGGACTAGCAACAGATACGCAGTATTTT	CASSSGGLATDTQYF
TRBD2	many	TRBJ2-7	TRBV2	TGTGCCAGCAGTGAAGCGCGGCTAGCGGGAGAAGGCGAGCAGTACTTC	CASSEARLAGEGEQYF
TRBD1	few	TRBJ1-1	TRBV19	TGTGCCAGTCGATTAAACAGGGGACTTCCGGGGGACACTGAAGCTTTCTTT	CASRLNRGLPGDTEAFF
-	few	TRBJ1-1	TRBV19	TGTGCCAGTAGTTTGAACAGGGCTGAAGCTTTCTTT	CASSLNRAEAFF
-	-	TRBJ2-3	TRBV18	TGTGCCAGCTCACGCTACACAGATACGCAGTATTTT	CASSRYTDTQYF
-	few	TRBJ2-3	TRBV7-2	TGTGCCAGCAGCCCTGGATACCAGCACACAGATACGCAGTATTTT	CASSPGYQHTDTQYF
TRBD2	-	TRBJ2-3	TRBV13	TGTGCCAGCAGCCTCCGACTAGCCCAGGCCACAGATACGCAGTATTTT	CASSLRLAQATDTQYF
TRBD1	-	TRBJ1-2	TRBV18	TGTGCCAGCTCACCACAGGGGGCTCGGGGCTACACCTTC	CASSPQGARGYTF
-	-	TRBJ2-7	TRBV10-2	TGCGCCAGCAGTGAGTCCTATCGGGGACCTAGCTCCTACGAGCAGTACTTC	CASSESYRGPSSYEQYF
TRBD2	few	TRBJ2-7	TRBV27	TGTGCCAGCAGTGTAAGGACCGGGACTAGGGGATACGAGCAGTACTTC	CASSVRTGTRGYEQYF
TRBD2	-	TRBJ2-3	TRBV29-1	TGCAGCGCCCTTGGCGGGAGAGGGGCAGATACGCAGTATTTT	CSALGGRGADTQYF
-	few	TRBJ2-6	TRBV5-4	TGTGCCAGCAGCTCCAGAGTGTCTGGGGCCAACGTCCTGACTTTC	CASSSRVSGANVLTF
-	few	TRBJ2-3	TRBV19	TGTGCCAGTAGACTAGCCCAAACAGATACGCAGTATTTT	CASRLAQTDTQYF
-	few	TRBJ2-7	TRBV7-2	TGTGCCAGCAGCTTATTGCAGGCCCTCTCCTACGAGCAGTACTTC	CASSLLQALSYEQYF
-	-	TRBJ1-2	TRBV27	TGTGCCAGCAGTTCCCGATACAGGGATGGCTACACCTTC	CASSSRYRDGYTF
-	-	TRBJ1-2	TRBV9	TGTGCCAGCAGCGCGAGCGTGGGCGGGAGCTATGGCTACACCTTC	CASSASVGGSYGYTF
-	-	TRBJ2-7	TRBV7-9	TGTGCCAGCAGCTTAGTCAGTGTGGGCGAGCAGTACTTC	CASSLVSVGEQYF
-	-	TRBJ2-7	TRBV7-2	TGTGCCAGCAGTCGGACTGCCACCTCCTACGAGCAGTACTTC	CASSRTATSYEQYF
-	few	TRBJ2-5	TRBV4-1	TGCGCCAGCAGCCAAGGGTCTAGCGAGTTGGAGACCCAGTACTTC	CASSQGSSELETQYF
-	-	TRBJ2-6	TRBV5-4	TGTGCCAGCAGCTTTCAGTATAGTGGGGCCAACGTCCTGACTTTC	CASSFQYSGANVLTF
-	few	TRBJ2-5	TRBV7-9	TGTGCCAGCAGCTTCCTTAGCGGAGTAGGGTACCAAGAGACCCAGTACTTC	CASSFLSGVGYQETQYF
TRBD2	few	TRBJ2-3	TRBV28	TGTGCCAGCAGTTTAGGTGGACTAGCGGCGCAGTATTTT	CASSLGGLAAQYF
-	many	TRBJ2-4	TRBV2	TGTGCCAGCAGTGAAAGGGGATTAGCCAAAAACATTCAGTACTTC	CASSERGLAKNIQYF
-	-	TRBJ2-1	TRBV4-2	TGTGCCAGCAGCCAAAACAGGGTGTACAATGAGCAGTTCTTC	CASSQNRVYNEQFF
-	few	TRBJ2-3	TRBV28	TGTGCCAGCAGTTTTGGGAGTAGGGAGGCAGATACGCAGTATTTT	CASSFGSREADTQYF
-	-	TRBJ2-3	TRBV6-6	TGTGCCAGCAGTCAGGGGAGCACAGATACGCAGTATTTT	CASSQGSTDTQYF
TRBD2	-	TRBJ2-7	TRBV6-6	TGTGCCAGCAGTCACGGACTAGTCGAGCAGTACTTC	CASSHGLVEQYF
-	-	TRBJ1-3	TRBV5-1	TGCGCCAGCAGCCCACAGGGATACTCTGGAAACACCATATATTTT	CASSPQGYSGNTIYF
TRBD1	-	TRBJ2-7	TRBV6-5	TGTGCCAGCAGTTACTCTGAGACAGGGGGCGCCTACGAGCAGTACTTC	CASSYSETGGAYEQYF
TRBD1	many	TRBJ1-5	TRBV19	TGTGCCAGTAGTTCTACCGGGACAGGGGGCAGTCGGAGCAATCAGCCCCAGCATTTT	CASSSTGTGGSRSNQPQHF
-	-	TRBJ2-2	TRBV28	TGTGCCAGCAGTTTTAGGGGGATCAACACCGGGGAGCTGTTTTTT	CASSFRGINTGELFF
TRBD2	few	TRBJ2-7	TRBV5-4	TGTGCCAGCAGCCCAGGGACTAATAACTACGAGCAGTACTTC	CASSPGTNNYEQYF
TRBD1	-	TRBJ2-7	TRBV13	TGTGCCAGCAGCCCCAGACAGGGGTCGGGGCAGTACTTC	CASSPRQGSGQYF
-	-	TRBJ2-5	TRBV15	TGTGCCACCAGCAGAGCGGGGAGGTTGGAGACCCAGTACTTC	CATSRAGRLETQYF
-	many	TRBJ2-3	TRBV7-2	TGTGCCAGCAGCCACACGGGGATAGATACGCAGTATTTT	CASSHTGIDTQYF
-	few	TRBJ2-1	TRBV7-2	TGTGCCAGCAGCTTAACCCACCGACAGCGTTACAATGAGCAGTTCTTC	CASSLTHRQRYNEQFF
-	-	TRBJ2-3	TRBV18	TGTGCCAGCTCACCGCAGGGGCAGGCAGATACGCAGTATTTT	CASSPQGQADTQYF
-	few	TRBJ2-7	TRBV5-4	TGTGCCAGCAGCTTGCTACAGAGGGAGCAGTACTTC	CASSLLQREQYF
-	-	TRBJ2-4	TRBV6-5	TGTGCCAGCAAAAGGGGGGGAGACCAAAACATTCAGTACTTC	CASKRGGDQNIQYF
-	-	TRBJ2-1	TRBV25-1	TGTGCCGCGAGGACCCTTTTCTACAATGAGCAGTTCTTC	CAARTLFYNEQFF
-	few	TRBJ1-5	TRBV28	TGTGCCAGCAACCTTTCTTATCAGCCCCAGCATTTT	CASNLSYQPQHF
-	few	TRBJ2-3	TRBV13	TGTGCCAGCAGCTTGGGAACGCGAGATACGCAGTATTTT	CASSLGTRDTQYF
TRBD2	-	TRBJ2-5	TRBV7-2	TGTGCCAGCAGCTTTACTAGCGGGAGTAGGGAGACCCAGTACTTC	CASSFTSGSRETQYF
TRBD2	-	TRBJ2-7	TRBV18	TGTGCCAGCTCAGCCAGCGGGGGTAGATACGAGCAGTACTTC	CASSASGGRYEQYF
-	-	TRBJ1-3	TRBV6-6	TGTGCCAGCACGAGGGGAGAGGTTGGAAACACCATATATTTT	CASTRGEVGNTIYF
-	-	TRBJ2-2	TRBV5-5	TGTGCCAGCAGCTCCCAACCGTTGGGGCGGAACACCGGGGAGCTGTTTTTT	CASSSQPLGRNTGELFF
-	few	TRBJ2-7	TRBV6-5	TGTGCCAGCAGTTGGACAGCCTACGAGCAGTACTTC	CASSWTAYEQYF
-	many	TRBJ2-5	TRBV7-2	TGTGCCAGCAGCTTAGAACAGAATGGAAAAGAGACCCAGTACTTC	CASSLEQNGKETQYF